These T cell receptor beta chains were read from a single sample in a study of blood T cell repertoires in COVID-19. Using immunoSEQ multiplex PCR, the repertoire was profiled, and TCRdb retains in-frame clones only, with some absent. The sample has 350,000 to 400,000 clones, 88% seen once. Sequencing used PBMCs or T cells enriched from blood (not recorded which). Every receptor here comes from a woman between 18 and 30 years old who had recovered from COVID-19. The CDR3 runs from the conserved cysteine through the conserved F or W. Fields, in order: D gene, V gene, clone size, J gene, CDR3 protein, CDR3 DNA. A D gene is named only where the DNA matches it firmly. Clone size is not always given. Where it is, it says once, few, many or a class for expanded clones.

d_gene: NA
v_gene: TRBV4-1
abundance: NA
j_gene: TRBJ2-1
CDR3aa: CASSTGTSSYNEQFF
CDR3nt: TGCGCCAGCAGCACCGGGACAAGCTCCTACAATGAGCAGTTCTTC

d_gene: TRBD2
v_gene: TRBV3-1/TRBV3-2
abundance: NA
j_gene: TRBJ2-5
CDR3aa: CASSLSGTSGETQYF
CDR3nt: TGTGCCAGCAGCCTGTCCGGGACTAGCGGCGAGACCCAGTACTTC

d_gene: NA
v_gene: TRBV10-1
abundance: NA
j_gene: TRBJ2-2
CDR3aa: CASSERDTGELFF
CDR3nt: TGCGCCAGCAGTGAGCGGGATACCGGGGAGCTGTTTTTT

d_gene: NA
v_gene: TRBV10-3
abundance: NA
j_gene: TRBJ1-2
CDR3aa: CAISESGLPYGYTF
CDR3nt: TGTGCCATCAGTGAGTCGGGACTTCCCTATGGCTACACCTTC

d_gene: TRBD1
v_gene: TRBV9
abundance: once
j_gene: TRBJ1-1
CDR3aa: CASSVGQGRNTEAFF
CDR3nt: TGTGCCAGCAGCGTAGGACAGGGGAGGAACACTGAAGCTTTCTTT

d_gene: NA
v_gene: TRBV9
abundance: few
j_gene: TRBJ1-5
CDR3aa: CASSPPGVHQPQHF
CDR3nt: TGTGCCAGCAGCCCCCCGGGGGTTCATCAGCCCCAGCATTTT

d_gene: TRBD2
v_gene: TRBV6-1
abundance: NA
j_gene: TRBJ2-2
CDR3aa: CASSLTSSNTGELFF
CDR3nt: TGTGCCAGCAGTTTGACTAGCTCGAACACCGGGGAGCTGTTTTTT

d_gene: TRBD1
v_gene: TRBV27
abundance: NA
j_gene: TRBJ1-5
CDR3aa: CASSPTGSLHQPQHF
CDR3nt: TGTGCCAGCAGTCCGACAGGGTCTTTGCATCAGCCCCAGCATTTT

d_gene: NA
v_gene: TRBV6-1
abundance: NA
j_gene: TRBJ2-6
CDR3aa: CASSESTSGAGANVLTF
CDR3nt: TGTGCCAGCAGTGAGTCAACCTCAGGTGCTGGGGCCAACGTCCTGACTTTC

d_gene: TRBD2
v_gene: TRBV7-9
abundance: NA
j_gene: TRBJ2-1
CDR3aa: CASSPRGGRNNEQFF
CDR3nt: TGTGCCAGCAGCCCGCGGGGGGGCAGAAACAATGAGCAGTTCTTC

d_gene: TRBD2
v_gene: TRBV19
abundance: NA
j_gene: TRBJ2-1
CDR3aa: CASSPRPGTSGGVSYNEQFF
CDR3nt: TGTGCCAGTAGTCCCCGTCCCGGGACTAGCGGGGGGGTCTCCTACAATGAGCAGTTCTTC

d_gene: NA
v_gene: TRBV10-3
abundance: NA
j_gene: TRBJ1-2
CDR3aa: CAIRQDAPYGYTF
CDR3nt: TGTGCCATCAGACAGGACGCACCTTATGGCTACACCTTC

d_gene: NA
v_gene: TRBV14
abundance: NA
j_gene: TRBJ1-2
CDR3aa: CASSQDLSAYGYTF
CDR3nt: TGTGCCAGCAGCCAAGATCTCAGTGCCTATGGCTACACCTTC

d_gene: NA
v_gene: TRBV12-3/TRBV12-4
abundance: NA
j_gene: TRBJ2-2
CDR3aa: CASSLRGPGELFF
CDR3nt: TGTGCCAGCAGTTTAAGGGGTCCCGGGGAGCTGTTTTTT